This T cell receptor (beta chain) stems from a study of early T cells in non-severe SARS-CoV-2 infection. Turning to the study itself: The authors sequenced bulk RNA from unsorted whole blood, leaving chains unpaired.

The table lists this clonotype with a few counts. As yet, its antigen is unknown. As part of library construction, unique molecular identifiers were attached to individual cDNA molecules. TCRdb re-called the 5' RACE reads with MiXCR, one entry per CDR3 protein. This sample has about 70,000 distinct CDR3 sequences, with 13% to 15% found just once. Study conclusions and caveats: The VDJdb matching leaned toward anti-spike CD8 responses and overlooked private and CD4 specificities.

This clonotype was obtained from an adult who was a healthcare worker with PCR-confirmed SARS-CoV-2 infection or an uninfected control (not recorded which). The sample here was whole blood, taken at baseline.

CDR3 region: CASSQALWRFSYNEQFF. The CDR3 DNA reads as TGTGCCAGCAGCCAAGCTCTCTGGAGGTTCTCCTACAATGAGCAGTTCTTC. The rearrangement uses TRBV3-1 and TRBJ2-1; perhaps TRBD2 as D (5 bases). CDR1 and CDR2 from the germline V gene are LGHDT and YNNKEL (reference sequence). Trimming cost V 1 base and J 0 bases, with 13 bases left between them. CDR3 length equals 17 residues.